Presented here are 20 T cell receptor beta chains from one specimen sequenced in a study of blood T cell repertoires in COVID-19. The repertoire was sequenced with immunoSEQ multiplex PCR; TCRdb's copy has only in-frame clones and lacks some. The sample carries about 270,000 clones, around 85% recorded once. Sequences were obtained from peripheral blood. The source is a woman in her 70s with acute or convalescent COVID-19.

The V gene is TRBV2, the J gene TRBJ1-5; a possible D gene is TRBD1 (6 bases). Per the germline V gene, CDR1 is SNHLY and CDR2 is FYNNEI. The CDR3 is 14 amino acids. Trimming took off 6 bases at V and 1 base at J, with 10 bases between the two ends. CDR3 sequence: CASRYRESNQPQHF. DNA for the CDR3: TGTGCCAGCAGGTACAGGGAGAGCAATCAGCCCCAGCATTTT.

The sample holds one count of this clone. The chain uses TRBV19 and TRBJ1-3, with 7 positions matching TRBD1. There are 15 residues in the CDR3. Germline CDR1 reads LNHDA; CDR2 reads SQIVND (reference sequence). V lost 5 bases to trimming and J lost 7 bases; unmatched junction nucleotides: 11. CDR3 DNA sequence: TGTGCCAGTAGTCCCCAGACAGGGTCGAGGAACACCATATATTTT. Translation: CASSPQTGSRNTIYF.

This chain's CDR3 is CASSYSEATGELFF. CDR3 coding DNA: TGTGCCAGCAGTTACTCGGAGGCCACCGGGGAGCTGTTTTTT. This chain links TRBV6-5 with TRBJ2-2, with D tentatively TRBD2 (5 bases). The CDR3 covers 14 residues. V was trimmed by 0 bases and J by 4 bases, leaving 6 bases between them. Germline assignment: CDR1 MNHEY and CDR2 SVGAGI.

The V and J genes are TRBV6-6 and TRBJ2-2; TRBD1 might be the D (7 bases). The CDR3 consists of 15 residues. V lost 7 bases to trimming and J lost 2 bases, with 14 bases between them. Per germline, CDR1 MNHNY and CDR2 SVGAGI (reference sequence). CDR3 loop: CASMEGQLNTGELFF. The DNA of the CDR3 is TGTGCCAGCATGGAGGGACAGTTAAACACCGGGGAGCTGTTTTTT.

The chain links TRBV7-9 to TRBJ2-7, with 7 bases aligning to TRBD1. Germline V gene lookup returns CDR1 SEHNR and CDR2 FQNEAQ (reference sequence). CDR3 length: 13 amino acids. The ends lost 6 bases at V and 6 bases at J; junction bases unmatched: 8. CDR3 in DNA: TGTGCCAGCAGGCTTACAGGGGTCGCCGAGCAGTACTTC. Translation: CASRLTGVAEQYF. The variable domain in full, with the rest retrieved from reference TRBV7-9 and TRBJ2-7, is DTGVSQNPRHKITKRGQNVTFRCDPISEHNRLYWYRQTLGQGPEFLTYFQNEAQLEKSRLLSDRFSAERPKGSFSTLEIQRTEQGDSAMYLCASRLTGVAEQYFGPGTRLTVT.

The chain couples TRBV6-5 to TRBJ2-5; 8 bases match TRBD2. The V and J ends lost 5 bases and 4 bases, in that order; junction bases with no gene match: 6. Germline CDR1 MNHEY, CDR2 SVGAGI. The CDR3 runs 14 residues. CDR3 sequence (DNA): TGTGCCAGCAGTCCAGCGGGGGCTGGAGAGACCCAGTACTTC. Residues: CASSPAGAGETQYF.

V gene TRBV5-8 combines with J gene TRBJ1-5; weak D call: TRBD1 (6 bases). Germline values: CDR1 SGHTS, CDR2 YDEGEE. The CDR3 is 14 amino acids. V lost 0 bases, J lost 8 bases, and 12 bases lay in between. The CDR3: CASSLAGNREPQHF. The CDR3 DNA follows: TGTGCCAGCAGCTTGGCCGGCAACAGGGAGCCCCAGCATTTT. The full variable domain, in which reference TRBV5-8 and TRBJ1-5 provide the parts outside the CDR3, is EAGVTQSPTHLIKTRGQQATLRCSPISGHTSVYWYQQALGLGLQFLLWYDEGEERNRGNFPPRFSGRQFPNYSSELNVNALELEDSALYLCASSLAGNREPQHFGDGTRLSIL.

The chain joins TRBV5-1 to TRBJ1-2; D might be TRBD1 (5 bases). Deletions cut 4 bases from V and 7 bases from J, with 11 bases between. Looked up from germline, CDR1 is SGHRS and CDR2 is YFSETQ. The CDR3 spans 12 residues. The CDR3 bases are TGCGCCAGCAGCCCTAACACAGGTGGCTACACCTTC. Translation: CASSPNTGGYTF.

The rearrangement joins TRBV27 to TRBJ1-2; tentative D call: TRBD1 (6 bases). Germline V gene lookup returns CDR1 MNHEY and CDR2 SMNVEV (reference sequence). V lost 8 bases to trimming and J lost 2 bases, with 9 bases between them. The CDR3 spans 12 residues. This CDR3 is CASGGVNYGYTF. CDR3 bases: TGTGCCAGCGGGGGCGTAAACTATGGCTACACCTTC.

The chain uses TRBV5-6 and TRBJ1-2; 9 bases match TRBD1. The V gene's germline CDR1 is SGHDT and CDR2 YYEEEE. The CDR3 sequence is 14 residues long. The trim removed 5 bases at V and 4 bases at J, leaving 6 bases unmatched. CDR3 nucleotides: TGTGCCAGCAGTCCCGGGACAGGGTCCTATGGCTACACCTTC. Translation: CASSPGTGSYGYTF.

V usage is TRBV13 and J usage is TRBJ2-7; no clear D gene. The germline V gene encodes CDR1 PRHDT and CDR2 FYEKMQ (reference sequence). The V gene lost 3 bases and the J gene lost 10 bases, with 10 bases spanning the gap. The CDR3 sequence is 11 residues long. This CDR3 reads CASSFGSSQYF. In DNA form, the CDR3 reads TGTGCCAGCAGCTTCGGGTCTTCACAGTACTTC.

The chain combines TRBV19 with TRBJ2-1, with a possible D match to TRBD2 (5 bases). The length of the CDR3 is 18 residues. CDR1 is LNHDA, CDR2 SQIVND, per germline (reference sequence). The V end was cut by 1 base, the J end by 0 bases, with 16 bases between. As DNA, the CDR3 is TGTGCCAGTAGTATAGGGGTTGGGCGGGTAAGCTCCTACAATGAGCAGTTCTTC. Translation gives CASSIGVGRVSSYNEQFF.

The chain combines TRBV13 with TRBJ2-5; TRBD1 matches 8 bases. The V gene's germline CDR1 is PRHDT and CDR2 FYEKMQ (reference sequence). This CDR3 contains 14 residues. Trimming removed 0 bases from V and 4 bases from J; junction bases left unmatched: 1. CDR3 amino acids: CASSLGDRVETQYF. Here the CDR3 DNA reads TGTGCCAGCAGCTTAGGGGACAGGGTAGAGACCCAGTACTTC.

This chain joins TRBV4-2 and TRBJ2-3; a possible D gene is TRBD2 (5 bases). The ends were cut back, 1 base at V and 2 bases at J, with 10 bases in the middle. The CDR3 extends over 15 amino acids. Germline V CDR1 and CDR2: LGHNA, YNFKEQ. DNA of the CDR3: TGTGCCAGCAGCCAAGGGACTTTTTACACAGATACGCAGTATTTT. Its translation: CASSQGTFYTDTQYF.

The chain carries TRBV5-1 and TRBJ2-5; TRBD2 matches at 7 bases. The J segment lost 4 bases and the V segment lost 0 bases, leaving 3 bases of the junction unmatched. The CDR3 is made up of 14 amino acids. The germline V gene has CDR1 SGHRS and CDR2 YFSETQ. CDR3: CASSLEGRGETQYF. The CDR3 region has the DNA TGCGCCAGCAGCTTGGAGGGGAGGGGAGAGACCCAGTACTTC.

This sequence joins TRBV29-1 and TRBJ2-3; D might be TRBD2 (6 bases). This CDR3 comprises 14 residues. The germline V gene encodes CDR1 SQVTM and CDR2 ANQGSEA. V lost 4 bases and J 4 bases, leaving 15 bases between the germline ends. The CDR3 here is CSVGSGWGADTQYF. The CDR3 DNA reads TGCAGCGTTGGGAGCGGGTGGGGCGCAGATACGCAGTATTTT.

This chain joins TRBV19 and TRBJ1-5, with a possible D match to TRBD1 (6 bases). The CDR3 contains 15 residues. Trimming stripped 5 bases from V and 1 base from J, with 12 bases between. The V gene's germline CDR1 is LNHDA and CDR2 SQIVND (reference sequence). Here the CDR3 reads CASSAIQGSNQPQHF. The CDR3 bases are TGTGCCAGTAGTGCCATTCAGGGGAGCAATCAGCCCCAGCATTTT.

V gene TRBV6-5 combines with J gene TRBJ1-1; D unclear. V lost 6 bases to trimming and J lost 0 bases, with 11 bases between them. Germline V gene sequence: CDR1 MNHEY, CDR2 SVGAGI. The CDR3 loop spans 14 amino acids. DNA of the CDR3: TGTGCCAGCAGAACCGGGGTAGTGAACACTGAAGCTTTCTTT. Translated, it gives CASRTGVVNTEAFF.

On this clone: Other DNA sequences from this sample encode an identical CDR3 as well. The V gene is TRBV27, the J gene TRBJ1-2; tentatively, D is TRBD1 (5 bases). Trimming took off 6 bases at V and 4 bases at J, with 9 bases between the two ends. Germline V lookup: CDR1 MNHEY, CDR2 SMNVEV (reference sequence). The CDR3 has 12 amino acids. The CDR3 nucleotides read TGTGCCAGCAGCCCCGGGGGCTATGGCTACACCTTC. It specifies CASSPGGYGYTF.

Concerning this clone itself: The sample holds other DNA sequences that translate to the same CDR3. The chain uses TRBV7-8 and TRBJ1-1; D is uncertain. In germline, CDR1 is SGHVS, CDR2 FQNEAQ. This CDR3 has 15 amino acids. The ends were cut back, 1 base at V and 0 bases at J, with 9 bases in the middle. The CDR3 coding sequence is TGTGCCAGCAGCTTAGGCCAGTTAATGAACACTGAAGCTTTCTTT. It is translated as CASSLGQLMNTEAFF. The entire variable domain, with the rest obtained from reference TRBV7-8 and TRBJ1-1, is as follows: GAGVSQSPRYKVAKRGQDVALRCDPISGHVSLFWYQQALGQGPEFLTYFQNEAQLDKSGLPSDRFFAERPEGSVSTLKIQRTQQEDSAVYLCASSLGQLMNTEAFFGQGTRLTVV.